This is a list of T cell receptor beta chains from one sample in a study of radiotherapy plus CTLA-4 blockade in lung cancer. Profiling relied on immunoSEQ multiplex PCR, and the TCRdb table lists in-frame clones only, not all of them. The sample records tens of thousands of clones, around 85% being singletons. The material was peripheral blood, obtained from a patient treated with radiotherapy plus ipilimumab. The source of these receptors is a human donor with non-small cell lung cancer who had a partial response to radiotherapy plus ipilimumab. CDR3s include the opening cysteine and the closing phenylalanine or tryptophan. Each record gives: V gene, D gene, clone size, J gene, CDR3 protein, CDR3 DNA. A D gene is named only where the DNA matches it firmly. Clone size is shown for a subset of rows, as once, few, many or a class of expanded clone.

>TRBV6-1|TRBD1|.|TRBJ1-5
CASSRGDNQPQHF
TGTGCCAGCAGCAGGGGGGACAATCAGCCCCAGCATTTT
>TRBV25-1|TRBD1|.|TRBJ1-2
CASSVPGTGGAYGYTF
TGTGCCAGCAGTGTACCCGGGACAGGGGGCGCCTATGGCTACACCTTC
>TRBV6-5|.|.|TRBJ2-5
CASSYQAAQETQYF
TGTGCCAGCAGTTATCAAGCGGCCCAAGAGACCCAGTACTTC
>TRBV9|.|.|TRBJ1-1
CASSVGGREDTEAFF
TGTGCCAGCAGCGTAGGGGGCAGGGAGGACACTGAAGCTTTCTTT
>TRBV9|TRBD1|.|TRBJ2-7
CASSPRQGVEQYF
TGTGCCAGCAGCCCTCGGCAGGGGGTCGAGCAGTACTTC
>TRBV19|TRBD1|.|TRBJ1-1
CASSGRTGRGNTEAFF
TGTGCCAGTAGTGGAAGGACAGGGCGTGGGAACACTGAAGCTTTCTTT
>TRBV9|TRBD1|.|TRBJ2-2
CASSPRGTGSPGELFF
TGTGCCAGCAGCCCCCGTGGGACAGGGTCACCCGGGGAGCTGTTTTTT
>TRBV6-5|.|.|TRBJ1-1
CASRLTRVMNTEAFF
TGTGCCAGCAGACTTACCCGGGTGATGAACACTGAAGCTTTCTTT
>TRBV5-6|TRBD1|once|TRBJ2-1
CASSLVGTGNEQFF
TGTGCCAGCAGCTTGGTCGGGACAGGGAATGAGCAGTTCTTC
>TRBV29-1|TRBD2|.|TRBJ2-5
CSSTSGGGETQYF
TGCAGTTCGACTAGCGGGGGGGGAGAGACCCAGTACTTC
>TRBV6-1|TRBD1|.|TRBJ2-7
CASSGTGTGVYEQYF
TGTGCCAGCAGTGGGACCGGGACAGGGGTCTACGAGCAGTACTTC
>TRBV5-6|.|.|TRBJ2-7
CASSLVSSTYEQYF
TGTGCCAGCAGCCTTGTTAGTAGCACCTACGAGCAGTACTTC
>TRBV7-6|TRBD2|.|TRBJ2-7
CASSSLTSEEQYF
TGTGCCAGCAGCTCTCTTACTAGCGAGGAGCAGTACTTC
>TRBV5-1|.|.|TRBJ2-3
CASSSGGRTDTQYF
TGCGCCAGCAGCTCGGGGGGCCGCACAGATACGCAGTATTTT
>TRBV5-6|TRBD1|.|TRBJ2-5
CASRGTGHLETQYF
TGTGCCAGCAGGGGGACAGGGCACTTGGAGACCCAGTACTTC
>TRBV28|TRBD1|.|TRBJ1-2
CASSLGQGGFAYGYTF
TGTGCCAGCAGTTTGGGACAGGGGGGTTTCGCCTATGGCTACACCTTC
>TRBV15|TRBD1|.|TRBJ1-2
CATSRDRGYGYTF
TGTGCCACCAGCAGAGACAGGGGGTATGGCTACACCTTC
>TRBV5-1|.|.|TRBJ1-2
CASSPGEVGYGYTF
TGCGCCAGCAGCCCGGGGGAGGTCGGCTATGGCTACACCTTC
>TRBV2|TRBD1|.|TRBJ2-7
CASSESPVWAGGREQYF
TGTGCCAGCAGTGAATCCCCCGTCTGGGCAGGGGGCAGGGAGCAGTACTTC
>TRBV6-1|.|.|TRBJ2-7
CASSAVPSAYEQYF
TGTGCCAGCAGTGCAGTCCCCTCAGCCTACGAGCAGTACTTC
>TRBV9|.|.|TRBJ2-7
CASSVQMGAADEQYF
TGTGCCAGCAGCGTTCAAATGGGGGCTGCGGACGAGCAGTACTTC
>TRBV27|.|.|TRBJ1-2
CASSHQGFYGYTF
TGTGCCAGCAGCCACCAGGGGTTCTATGGCTACACCTTC
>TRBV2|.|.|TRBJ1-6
CARSAGGSNSPLHF
TGTGCCCGCAGCGCGGGGGGGAGTAATTCACCCCTCCACTTT
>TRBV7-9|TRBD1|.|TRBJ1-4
CASSLEQGAREKLFF
TGTGCCAGCAGCTTAGAACAGGGGGCGCGGGAAAAACTGTTTTTT
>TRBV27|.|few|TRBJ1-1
CASSLLLGGPEAFF
TGTGCCAGCAGTTTATTGCTCGGGGGGCCTGAAGCTTTCTTT
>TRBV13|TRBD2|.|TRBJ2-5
CASRRTSGGPYQETQYF
TGTGCCAGCAGAAGGACTAGCGGGGGCCCGTACCAAGAGACCCAGTACTTC
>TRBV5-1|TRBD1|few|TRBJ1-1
CASSLQGVNTEAFF
TGCGCCAGCAGCTTACAGGGGGTGAACACTGAAGCTTTCTTT
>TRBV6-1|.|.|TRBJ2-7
CASGQSYEQYF
TGTGCCAGCGGGCAATCCTACGAGCAGTACTTC
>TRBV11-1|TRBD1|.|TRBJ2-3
CASTSGTGPSGQYF
TGTGCCAGCACGTCGGGGACAGGGCCATCTGGGCAGTATTTT
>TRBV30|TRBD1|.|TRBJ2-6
CAWDRGTFSGANVLTF
TGTGCCTGGGACAGGGGGACCTTCTCTGGGGCCAACGTCCTGACTTTC
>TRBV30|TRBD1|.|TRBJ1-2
CAWSVLNRGANYGYTF
TGTGCCTGGAGTGTACTGAACAGGGGAGCTAACTATGGCTACACCTTC